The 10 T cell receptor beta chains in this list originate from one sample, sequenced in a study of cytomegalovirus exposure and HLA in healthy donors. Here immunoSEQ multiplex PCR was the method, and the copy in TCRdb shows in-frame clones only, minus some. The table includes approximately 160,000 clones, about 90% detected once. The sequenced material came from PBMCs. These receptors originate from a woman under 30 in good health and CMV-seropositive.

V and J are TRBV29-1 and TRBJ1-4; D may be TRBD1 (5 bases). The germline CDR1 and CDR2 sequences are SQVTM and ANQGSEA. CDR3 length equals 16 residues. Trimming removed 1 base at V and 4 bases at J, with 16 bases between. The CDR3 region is CSVEVRTEGLNEKLFF. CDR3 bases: TGCAGCGTTGAAGTGAGAACGGAGGGACTTAATGAAAAACTGTTTTTT.

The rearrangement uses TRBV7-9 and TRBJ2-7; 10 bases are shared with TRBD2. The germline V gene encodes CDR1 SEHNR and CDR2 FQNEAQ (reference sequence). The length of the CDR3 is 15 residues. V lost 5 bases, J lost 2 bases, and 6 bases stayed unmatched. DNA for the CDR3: TGTGCCAGCAGCCCTTTAGCGGGGGGCGCCTACGAGCAGTACTTC. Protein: CASSPLAGGAYEQYF.

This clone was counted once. The CDR3 protein is CASSPRTGTGDNEQFF. The CDR3 nucleotides are TGTGCCAGCAGCCCCAGGACAGGGACGGGGGACAATGAGCAGTTCTTC. The chain joins TRBV5-4 to TRBJ2-1, with 8 bases aligning to TRBD1. J lost 5 bases, V lost 4 bases, and 11 bases had no gene match. The germline gives CDR1 SGHNT, CDR2 YYREEE (reference sequence). This CDR3 comprises 16 residues.

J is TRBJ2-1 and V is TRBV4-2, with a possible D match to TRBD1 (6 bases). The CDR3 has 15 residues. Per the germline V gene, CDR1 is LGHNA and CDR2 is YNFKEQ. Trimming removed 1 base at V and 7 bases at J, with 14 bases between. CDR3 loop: CASSQGPGTQNEQFF. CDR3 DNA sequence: TGTGCCAGCAGCCAAGGTCCGGGGACACAGAATGAGCAGTTCTTC.

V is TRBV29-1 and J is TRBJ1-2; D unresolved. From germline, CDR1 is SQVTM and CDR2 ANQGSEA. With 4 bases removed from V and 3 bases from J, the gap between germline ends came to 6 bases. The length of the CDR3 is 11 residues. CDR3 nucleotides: TGCAGCGTTGGAGGAGACTATGGCTACACCTTC. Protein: CSVGGDYGYTF.

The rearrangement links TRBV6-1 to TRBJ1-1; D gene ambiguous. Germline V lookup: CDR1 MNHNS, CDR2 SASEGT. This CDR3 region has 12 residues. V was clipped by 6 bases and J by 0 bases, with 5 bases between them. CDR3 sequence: CASSQVNTEAFF. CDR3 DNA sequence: TGTGCCAGCAGCCAGGTGAACACTGAAGCTTTCTTT.

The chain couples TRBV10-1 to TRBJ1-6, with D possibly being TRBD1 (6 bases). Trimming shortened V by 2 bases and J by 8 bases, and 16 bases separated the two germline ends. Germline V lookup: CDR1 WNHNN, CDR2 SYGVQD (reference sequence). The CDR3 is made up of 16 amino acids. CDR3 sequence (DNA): TGCGCCAGCAGTGAGAGGGGGAAACTGGGTGATTCACCCCTCCACTTT. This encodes CASSERGKLGDSPLHF.

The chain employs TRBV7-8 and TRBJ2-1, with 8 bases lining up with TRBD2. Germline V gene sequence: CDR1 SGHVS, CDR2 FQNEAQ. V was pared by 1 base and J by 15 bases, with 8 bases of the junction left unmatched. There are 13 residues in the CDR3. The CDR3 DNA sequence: TGTGCCAGCAGCTTAGGGGATAGCGGGACCATGTTCTTC. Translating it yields CASSLGDSGTMFF.

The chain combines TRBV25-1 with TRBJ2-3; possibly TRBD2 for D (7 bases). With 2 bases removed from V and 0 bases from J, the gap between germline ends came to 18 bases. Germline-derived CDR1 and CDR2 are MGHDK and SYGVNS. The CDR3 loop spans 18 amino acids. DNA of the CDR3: TGTGCCAGCAGTGAAGGGGGTTGGGGGGGCCGAAGCACAGATACGCAGTATTTT. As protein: CASSEGGWGGRSTDTQYF.

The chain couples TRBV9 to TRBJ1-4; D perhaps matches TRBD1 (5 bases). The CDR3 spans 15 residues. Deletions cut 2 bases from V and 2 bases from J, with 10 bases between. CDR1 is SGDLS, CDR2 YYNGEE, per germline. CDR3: CASSVEGNTNEKLFF. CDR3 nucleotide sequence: TGTGCCAGCAGCGTGGAGGGGAACACTAATGAAAAACTGTTTTTT.